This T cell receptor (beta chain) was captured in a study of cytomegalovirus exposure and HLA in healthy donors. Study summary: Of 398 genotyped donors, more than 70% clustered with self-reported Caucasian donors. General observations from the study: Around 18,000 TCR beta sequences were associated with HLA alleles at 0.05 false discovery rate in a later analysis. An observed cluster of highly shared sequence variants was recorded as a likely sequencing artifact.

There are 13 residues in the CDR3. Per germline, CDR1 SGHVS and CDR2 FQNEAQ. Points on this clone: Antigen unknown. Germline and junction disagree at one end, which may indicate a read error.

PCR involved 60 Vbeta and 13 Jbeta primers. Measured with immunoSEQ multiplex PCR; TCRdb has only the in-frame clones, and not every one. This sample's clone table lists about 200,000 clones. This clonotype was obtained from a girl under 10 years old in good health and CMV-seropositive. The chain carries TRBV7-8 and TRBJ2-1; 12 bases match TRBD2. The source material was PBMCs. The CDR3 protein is CASSLAGGNEQFF. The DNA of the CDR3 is TGTGCCAGCAGCCTAGCGGGAGGGAATGAGCAGTTCTTC. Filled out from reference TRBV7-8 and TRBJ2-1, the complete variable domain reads GAGVSQSPRYKVAKRGQDVALRCDPISGHVSLFWYQQALGQGPEFLTYFQNEAQLDKSGLPSDRFFAERPEGSVSTLKIQRTQQEDSAVYLCASSLAGGNEQFFGPGTRLTVL.